Following are 18 T cell receptor beta chains from one sample sequenced in a study of HIV-infected patients and healthy controls. Reverse transcription used 450 to 500 ng RNA and constant-region primers for alpha and beta. Each of the alpha and beta chains got its own library through chain-specific third strand synthesis with indices. Via MiXCR, TCRdb re-called the 5' RACE reads, giving one row per CDR3 protein. The sample consists of about 18,000 distinct CDR3 sequences, around 8.2% of them appearing once. All unsorted peripheral T cells were captured because whole blood was used without fractionation. The sequencing sample was made of blood. The receptors stem from an adult in good health.

Details on this clonotype: It may be a read error: a sequence one base away is much more abundant. The chain carries TRBV5-4 and TRBJ2-7, with 8 bases identical to TRBD1. CDR1 is SGHNT, CDR2 YYREEE, per germline (reference sequence). The CDR3 is 14 amino acids. The trim removed 4 bases at V and 0 bases at J, leaving 3 bases unmatched. CDR3 sequence: CASSRTGSSYEQYF. The CDR3 coding sequence is TGTGCCAGCAGCCGGACAGGGAGCTCCTACGAGCAGTACTTC.

By its share, this clonotype is medium-sized (0.01 to 0.1%). The chain uses TRBV24-1 and TRBJ2-1; TRBD2 matches 12 bases. The ends lost 3 bases at V and 7 bases at J; junction bases unmatched: 3. Germline V gives CDR1 KGHDR, CDR2 SFDVKD. This CDR3 comprises 15 residues. The CDR3 reads CATSDKTSGSNEQFF. CDR3 coding DNA: TGTGCCACCAGTGATAAGACTAGCGGGAGTAATGAGCAGTTCTTC.

This clonotype was counted many times. This rearrangement joins TRBV29-1 to TRBJ2-7, with TRBD1 identical over 7 bases. There are 13 residues in the CDR3. Germline CDR1 and CDR2: SQVTM and ANQGSEA. V gave up 7 bases and J gave up 0 bases; unmatched junction bases: 6. DNA of the CDR3: TGCAGCGCCACAGGGGACATCTCCTACGAGCAGTACTTC. As protein: CSATGDISYEQYF.

Within the sample, this clonotype is medium-sized (0.01 to 0.1%). The CDR3 DNA is TGTGCCAGCAGTTACTTCCGAGCGGGGAGCTCCTACAATGAGCAGTTCTTC. This translates into CASSYFRAGSSYNEQFF. The rearrangement uses TRBV6-2 or TRBV6-3 and TRBJ2-1, with TRBD2 identical over 7 bases. Trimming removed 1 base from V and 0 bases from J; junction bases left unmatched: 6. Germline CDR1 MNHEY, CDR2 SVGEGT. This CDR3 spans 17 amino acids.

In its sample, this clonotype is medium-sized. This chain joins TRBV29-1 and TRBJ1-2, with unresolved D. Between the trimmed V and J ends, which lost 0 bases and 8 bases, there was a span of 7 bases. Germline CDR1 reads SQVTM; CDR2 reads ANQGSEA. The CDR3 covers 11 residues. The CDR3 DNA sequence: TGCAGCGTTGAAGAGAGATGGGGCTACACCTTC. Translating it yields CSVEERWGYTF.

There are many counts of this clonotype. J is TRBJ2-2 and V is TRBV13; TRBD2 is a possible D gene (6 bases). Trimming left V 6 bases short and J 4 bases short, with 18 bases between. This CDR3 region has 16 residues. Looked up from germline, CDR1 is PRHDT and CDR2 is FYEKMQ (reference sequence). The CDR3 region has the DNA TGTGCCAGCAGTTGGGGAGCGGGCCTACCCACCGGGGAGCTGTTTTTT. It yields the protein CASSWGAGLPTGELFF.

This clonotype was seen ten or more times. This chain connects TRBV6-1 to TRBJ2-7, with D hard to call. Germline CDR1 reads MNHNS; CDR2 reads SASEGT. The CDR3 extends over 15 amino acids. Trimming took off 2 bases at V and 3 bases at J, with 14 bases between the two ends. CDR3 nucleotides: TGTGCCAGCAGTGAAAGGTCTAAAATAGGCTACGAGCAGTACTTC. Its translation: CASSERSKIGYEQYF.

This clonotype was detected ten times or more. This chain connects TRBV28 to TRBJ1-2, with 8 bases matching TRBD1. This CDR3 is built from 15 residues. Germline V gene sequence: CDR1 MDHEN, CDR2 SYDVKM. The ends lost 3 bases at V and 1 base at J; junction bases unmatched: 4. DNA for the CDR3: TGTGCCAGCAGTTTCGGACAGGGATTTAACTATGGCTACACCTTC. It is translated as CASSFGQGFNYGYTF.

This clonotype appeared many times. This rearrangement joins TRBV5-1 to TRBJ2-7; D is unclear. Looked up from germline, CDR1 is SGHRS and CDR2 is YFSETQ. This CDR3 spans 13 amino acids. Trimming cost V 7 bases and J 0 bases, with 11 bases left between them. CDR3 amino acids: CASGLTHSYEQYF. CDR3 bases: TGCGCCAGCGGCCTGACGCACTCCTACGAGCAGTACTTC. Variable domain in full (rest from reference TRBV5-1 and TRBJ2-7): KAGVTQTPRYLIKTRGQQVTLSCSPISGHRSVSWYQQTPGQGLQFLFEYFSETQRNKGNFPGRFSGRQFSNSRSEMNVSTLELGDSALYLCASGLTHSYEQYFGPGTRLTVT.

In this sample, this clonotype turned up a few times. As DNA, the CDR3 is TGTGCCACCAGTGGGGGCGAGGGCTATGGCTACACCTTC. Its protein is CATSGGEGYGYTF. The V gene is TRBV24-1, the J gene TRBJ1-2; D is possibly TRBD1 (5 bases). The CDR3 spans 13 residues. Germline assignment: CDR1 KGHDR and CDR2 SFDVKD. Trimming cost V 5 bases and J 4 bases, with 10 bases left between them.

This clonotype was seen at least ten times. The rearrangement links TRBV7-9 to TRBJ2-2; possible D gene TRBD1, 6 bases. Germline V lookup: CDR1 SEHNR, CDR2 FQNEAQ (reference sequence). The CDR3 runs 16 residues. Trimming took 5 bases from V and 0 from J, leaving 13 bases between them. CDR3 amino acids: CASSGTGTPNTGELFF. For the CDR3, the DNA is TGTGCCAGCAGCGGGACCGGGACACCGAACACCGGGGAGCTGTTTTTT. The variable domain in full, with the rest retrieved from reference TRBV7-9 and TRBJ2-2, is DTGVSQNPRHKITKRGQNVTFRCDPISEHNRLYWYRQTLGQGPEFLTYFQNEAQLEKSRLLSDRFSAERPKGSFSTLEIQRTEQGDSAMYLCASSGTGTPNTGELFFGEGSRLTVL.

Only a few counts were recorded for this clonotype. V usage is TRBV15 and J usage is TRBJ2-3; D is perhaps TRBD1 (6 bases). This CDR3 region has 16 residues. Trimming took off 0 bases at V and 1 base at J, with 11 bases between the two ends. CDR1 is LNHNV and CDR2 is YYDKDF in the germline V gene (reference sequence). CDR3 in amino acids: CATSRDIQGGTDTQYF. In nucleotides, the CDR3 is TGTGCCACCAGCAGAGATATACAGGGAGGCACAGATACGCAGTATTTT.

This clonotype was counted at least ten times. This rearrangement joins TRBV20-1 to TRBJ2-3; possibly TRBD1 or TRBD2 for D (6 bases each). V was pared by 2 bases and J by 3 bases, with 9 bases between. Germline V CDR1 and CDR2: DFQATT, SNEGSKA (reference sequence). There are 13 residues in the CDR3. The CDR3 here is CSARRGRTDTQYF. The CDR3 coding sequence is TGCAGTGCTAGAAGGGGGAGGACAGATACGCAGTATTTT.

Ten or more counts support this clonotype. The chain links TRBV20-1 to TRBJ2-1, with 10 bases that match TRBD2. Unmatched junction bases numbered 12, after V lost 3 bases and J lost 4 bases. Germline V gene sequence: CDR1 DFQATT, CDR2 SNEGSKA (reference sequence). CDR3 length: 17 residues. The CDR3, as DNA: TGCAGTGCTAGGGCGAAGGTCTATAGCGGGAGGTACAATGAGCAGTTCTTC. As protein: CSARAKVYSGRYNEQFF.

This clonotype was found many times. The CDR3: CAISAGGSTYEQYF. The DNA of the CDR3 is TGTGCCATCAGTGCGGGCGGGAGTACTTACGAGCAGTACTTC. The V gene is TRBV10-3, the J gene TRBJ2-7; 7 positions match TRBD2. V shed 4 bases and J 4 bases; nucleotides not matched to a gene: 7. The germline V gene encodes CDR1 ENHRY and CDR2 SYGVKD. This CDR3 has 14 amino acids.

This clonotype showed up many times. The V and J genes are TRBV24-1 and TRBJ1-1; weak D call: TRBD1 (5 bases). Germline loops: CDR1 KGHDR, CDR2 SFDVKD. V lost 1 base and J lost 3, with 20 bases in between. This CDR3 comprises 18 residues. DNA of the CDR3: TGTGCCACCAGTGATTTTATTGCAGGAGGGGCGAAGGACACTGAAGCTTTCTTT. It codes for CATSDFIAGGAKDTEAFF.

There are many counts of this clonotype. V gene TRBV7-3 combines with J gene TRBJ2-2, with 10 bases lining up with TRBD2. V was clipped by 5 bases and J by 8 bases; unmatched bases: 5. CDR3 length: 14 residues. Looked up from germline, CDR1 is SGHTA and CDR2 is FQGTGA. In DNA, the CDR3 is TGTGCCAGCAGCCCCGGGACTAGCGCGGGGGAGCTGTTTTTT. It codes for CASSPGTSAGELFF.

The chain links TRBV4-1 to TRBJ2-7; D uncertain. This CDR3 contains 15 residues. V lost 0 bases, J lost 3 bases, and 12 bases lay in between. CDR1 MGHRA and CDR2 YSYEKL come from the germline V gene. CDR3 residues: CASSQDTSRYYEQYF. The CDR3 DNA reads as TGCGCCAGCAGCCAAGATACCTCAAGATACTACGAGCAGTACTTC.